A single sample gave rise to the 8 T cell receptor beta chains below, sequenced in a study of T cell responses to AZD1222 COVID-19 vaccine. TCRdb's copy holds only in-frame clones and misses some; the assay was immunoSEQ multiplex PCR. This sample has 100,000 to 150,000 clones; 88% occur once, and the top ten carry less than 6.5%. The sequencing used peripheral blood, collected on day 0 of AZD1222 vaccination. The source of these receptors is an adult in good health.

This sequence joins TRBV6-2 or TRBV6-3 and TRBJ1-5; 8 bases fit TRBD1. CDR3 length: 14 residues. In germline, CDR1 is MNHEY, CDR2 SVGEGT. V gave up 4 bases and J gave up 7 bases; unmatched junction bases: 6. CDR3 nucleotides: TGTGCCAGCAGTTTCCAGGGGGCTAGGCAGCCCCAGCATTTT. Amino acid sequence: CASSFQGARQPQHF.

The chain combines TRBV10-3 with TRBJ1-2; D not resolved. The CDR3 runs to 12 residues. The germline V gene has CDR1 ENHRY and CDR2 SYGVKD. V lost 0 bases, J lost 7 bases, and 6 bases lay in between. CDR3 in amino acids: CAISESPGGYTF. CDR3 DNA: TGTGCCATCAGTGAGTCCCCGGGTGGCTACACCTTC.

This clone was seen once. This sequence joins TRBV11-3 and TRBJ1-3; TRBD1 is a possible D gene (5 bases). The CDR3 spans 16 residues. Between the trimmed V and J ends, which lost 5 bases and 0 bases, there was a span of 14 bases. The germline V gene encodes CDR1 SGHNT and CDR2 YENEEA. The CDR3 reads CASSKSWGSSGNTIYF. CDR3 nucleotides: TGTGCCAGCAGCAAAAGCTGGGGGTCCTCTGGAAACACCATATATTTT.

This chain connects TRBV30 to TRBJ1-1; D remains ambiguous. The germline V gene has CDR1 GTSNPN and CDR2 SVGIG (reference sequence). This CDR3 is 11 amino acids long. V lost 8 bases and J lost 10, with 17 bases in between. The CDR3 reads CAGGGMGGAFF. DNA of the CDR3: TGTGCCGGCGGTGGGATGGGTGGAGCTTTCTTT.

The chain combines TRBV19 with TRBJ2-6, with D perhaps matching TRBD2 (5 bases). Germline V CDR1 and CDR2: LNHDA, SQIVND (reference sequence). CDR3 length: 14 residues. The ends were cut back, 6 bases at V and 3 bases at J, with 9 bases in the middle. CDR3 sequence reads: CASSKGDGANVLTF. DNA for the CDR3: TGTGCCAGTAGCAAGGGAGATGGGGCCAACGTCCTGACTTTC. The entire variable domain, with the rest obtained from reference TRBV19 and TRBJ2-6, is as follows: DGGITQSPKYLFRKEGQNVTLSCEQNLNHDAMYWYRQDPGQGLRLIYYSQIVNDFQKGDIAEGYSVSREKKESFPLTVTSAQKNPTAFYLCASSKGDGANVLTFGAGSRLTVL.

The J gene is TRBJ2-2, the V gene TRBV30; D is uncertain. Trimming removed 4 bases from V and 5 bases from J, with 14 bases in between. The CDR3 contains 14 residues. The germline CDR1 and CDR2 sequences are GTSNPN and SVGIG (reference sequence). DNA for the CDR3: TGTGCCTGGAATCCCAGCAGTGTTACCGGGGAGCTGTTTTTT. It is translated as CAWNPSSVTGELFF.

The chain joins TRBV24-1 to TRBJ2-1, with TRBD2 matching over 12 bases. The CDR3 is 16 residues long. J was trimmed by 0 bases and V by 7 bases; bases with no gene match: 3. The V gene's germline CDR1 is KGHDR and CDR2 SFDVKD. For the CDR3, the DNA is TGTGCCACCAGCAGGACTAGCGGGAACTCCTACAATGAGCAGTTCTTC. Translation gives CATSRTSGNSYNEQFF.

This clone has just one count. V is TRBV11-3 and J is TRBJ1-1; the D gene is possibly TRBD1 (6 bases). The V end was cut by 0 bases, the J end by 6 bases, with 11 bases between. The germline CDR1 and CDR2 sequences are SGHNT and YENEEA. The CDR3 consists of 14 residues. The CDR3 DNA follows: TGTGCCAGCAGCTTAGATGGGGGGGCCTCTGAAGCTTTCTTT. Translating it yields CASSLDGGASEAFF.